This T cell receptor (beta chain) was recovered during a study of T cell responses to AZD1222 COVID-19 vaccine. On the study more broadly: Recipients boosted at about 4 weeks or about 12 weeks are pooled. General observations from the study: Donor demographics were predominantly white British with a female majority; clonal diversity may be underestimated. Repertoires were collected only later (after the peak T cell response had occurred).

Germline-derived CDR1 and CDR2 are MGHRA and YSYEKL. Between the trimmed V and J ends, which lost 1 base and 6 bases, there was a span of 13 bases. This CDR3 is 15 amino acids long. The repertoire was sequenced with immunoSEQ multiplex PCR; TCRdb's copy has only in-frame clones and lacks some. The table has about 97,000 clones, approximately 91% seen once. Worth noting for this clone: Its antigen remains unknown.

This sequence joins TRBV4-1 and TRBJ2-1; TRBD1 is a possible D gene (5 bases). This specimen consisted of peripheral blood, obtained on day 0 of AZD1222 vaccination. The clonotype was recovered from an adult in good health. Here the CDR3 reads CASSQVIRGLNEQFF. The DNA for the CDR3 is TGCGCCAGCAGCCAAGTGATAAGGGGCCTCAATGAGCAGTTCTTC.